This T cell receptor beta chain emerged from a study of blood T cell repertoires in COVID-19. About the research overall: Collection of acute and convalescent COVID-19 samples took place in the United States, Italy and Spain. PBMCs, B-cell-depleted T cells, or T cells provided the cDNA or gDNA that made up the material.

Symptom resolution, clearance, or two negative PCRs marked donors in Cohort 3 as recovered. Sequencing used immunoSEQ multiplex PCR; TCRdb keeps in-frame clones, though not all of them. The table has approximately 300,000 clones, 70% to 90% seen once. The CDR3 sequence is 12 residues long. Looked up from germline, CDR1 is SNHLY and CDR2 is FYNNEI. The germline V and J ends were trimmed by 10 bases and 2 bases, with 12 bases remaining between them. Material for sequencing was PBMCs or T cells enriched from blood (not recorded which). The TCR sequence derives from a woman in her twenties or thirties who had recovered from COVID-19. The chain joins TRBV2 to TRBJ2-7; D is uncertain. CDR3 nucleotides: TGTGCCACACAGACGGAAACCTACGAGCAGTACTTC. The encoded protein is CATQTETYEQYF.